The rows below give T cell receptor beta chains drawn from one sample of a study of blood T cell repertoires in COVID-19. Sequenced by immunoSEQ multiplex PCR; TCRdb stores in-frame clones only, minus some. Here the sample spans about 230,000 clones, around 84% being singletons. Sequenced sample: peripheral blood. All receptors come from a woman in her thirties or forties who had recovered from COVID-19. Both conserved end residues are part of each CDR3. Fields, in order: J gene, V gene, CDR3 protein.

TRBJ2-1 TRBV19 CASSHGTSGGADEQFF
TRBJ2-2 TRBV5-4 CASSSSTGNPNTGELFF
TRBJ1-4 TRBV15 CATSRVGRGDEKLFF
TRBJ1-1 TRBV7-2 CASSGIRGNTEAFF
TRBJ2-7 TRBV7-9 CASSGETGGSGYEQYF
TRBJ1-5 TRBV2 CASSASGFDQPQHF
TRBJ1-1 TRBV5-4 CASTHGLYTEAFF
TRBJ2-3 TRBV7-3 CTSSFYRAGASIDTQYF
TRBJ2-7 TRBV7-2 CASSRTGLYEQYF
TRBJ2-3 TRBV2 CASSYGLAAHDTQYF
TRBJ2-4 TRBV28 CASSLPGWNIQYF
TRBJ2-5 TRBV7-2 CASSSGQGAWETQYF
TRBJ1-2 TRBV28 CASSSITYGYTF
TRBJ2-7 TRBV5-1 CASSSTGQGVYEQYF
TRBJ1-1 TRBV29-1 CSVEWTGTTEAFF
TRBJ1-3 TRBV10-3 CAIQGLSSGNTIYF
TRBJ1-2 TRBV19 CASRVGQGEPSNYGYTF
TRBJ2-3 TRBV25-1 CASSSQTGDTQYF
TRBJ1-2 TRBV28 CASSFSANYGYTF
TRBJ1-2 TRBV3-1/TRBV3-2 CASSQVMMRYGYTF
TRBJ1-4 TRBV5-1 CASSLGTGTVEEKLFF
TRBJ1-1 TRBV6-5 CASSYSAGMNTEAFF
TRBJ2-3 TRBV6-5 CASSRTPRPTDTQYF
TRBJ1-5 TRBV6-1 CASSEDRTPPGNQPQHF
TRBJ2-5 TRBV6-5 CASSITSLETQYF
TRBJ1-5 TRBV4-1 CASSQDGGNQPQHF
TRBJ1-2 TRBV7-3 CASSFSGDSGYTF
TRBJ2-7 TRBV11-3 CASSGGGGTYEQYF
TRBJ2-2 TRBV5-4 CASTPGQNTGELFF
TRBJ2-7 TRBV7-2 CASSLGQGYYEQYF
TRBJ2-5 TRBV6-2/TRBV6-3 CASSYPRQDQETQYF
TRBJ1-5 TRBV6-5 CASSRLDSPTQHF
TRBJ2-2 TRBV4-3 CASSQGGLVGTGELFF
TRBJ2-3 TRBV9 CASSVGAGGRTDTQYF
TRBJ1-1 TRBV11-2 CASSLLTGVNTEAFF
TRBJ2-7 TRBV6-2/TRBV6-3 CASSTYQGAREQYF
TRBJ1-5 TRBV7-8 CASSLAGTGSNQPQHF
TRBJ1-5 TRBV19 CASSTGTGINQPQHF
TRBJ2-7 TRBV15 CATSTYGGSREQYF
TRBJ2-3 TRBV2 CASSGPGGLADTQYF
TRBJ1-4 TRBV5-1 CASSLAGMADNEKLFF
TRBJ1-2 TRBV27 CASSLGAGGAYGYTF
TRBJ2-5 TRBV6-5 CASTWQQETQYF
TRBJ2-2 TRBV5-1 CASSPNPGSGELFF
TRBJ2-7 TRBV14 CASSQATGGPGEQYF
TRBJ2-3 TRBV12-3/TRBV12-4 CASSSLTDTQYF
TRBJ1-3 TRBV7-2 CASSASGTGYSGNTIYF
TRBJ2-5 TRBV6-5 CASRNSGGSQETQYF
TRBJ1-3 TRBV7-2 CASSLVHHSGNTIYF
TRBJ1-5 TRBV19 CASTFLGAQPQHF
TRBJ2-3 TRBV3-1/TRBV3-2 CASSQVGGGDTDTQYF
TRBJ2-4 TRBV11-2 CASSFLQGAGTKNIQYF
TRBJ1-1 TRBV7-9 CASSRNVGTGDSEAFF
TRBJ2-2 TRBV4-1 CASSQGDGTSNTGELFF
TRBJ2-1 TRBV7-9 CASSLYRDWDNEQFF